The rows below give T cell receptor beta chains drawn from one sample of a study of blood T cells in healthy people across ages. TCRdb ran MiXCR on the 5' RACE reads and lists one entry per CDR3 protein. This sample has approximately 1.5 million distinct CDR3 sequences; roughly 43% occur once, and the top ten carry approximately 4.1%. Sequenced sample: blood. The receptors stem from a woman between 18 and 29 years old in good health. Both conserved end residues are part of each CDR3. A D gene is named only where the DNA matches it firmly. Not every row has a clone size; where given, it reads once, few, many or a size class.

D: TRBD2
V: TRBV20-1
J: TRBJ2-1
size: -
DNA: TGCAGTGCAGAACCCAGCGGGAGAACAAATGAGCAGTTCTTC
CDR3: CSAEPSGRTNEQFF

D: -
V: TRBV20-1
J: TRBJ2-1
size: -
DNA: TGCAGTGCTAGAGATCAGTGGAGTTTGAAGTTCTTC
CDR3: CSARDQWSLKFF

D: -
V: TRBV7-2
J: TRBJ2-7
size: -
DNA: TGTGCCAGCAGCCCTCGGGGGAACACCTACGAGCAGTACTTC
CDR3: CASSPRGNTYEQYF

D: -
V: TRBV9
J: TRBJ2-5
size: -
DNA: TGTGCCAGCAGCGTACTAGCGAGGTTCGAAGAGACCCAGTACTTC
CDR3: CASSVLARFEETQYF

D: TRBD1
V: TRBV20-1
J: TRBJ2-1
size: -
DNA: TGCAGTGCTCGGGACAGCGTTTACAATGAGCAGTTCTTC
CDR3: CSARDSVYNEQFF

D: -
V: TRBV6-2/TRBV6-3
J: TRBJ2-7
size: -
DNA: TGTGCCAGCACCAAAGAGGGGGTAACCTACGAGCAGTACTTC
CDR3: CASTKEGVTYEQYF

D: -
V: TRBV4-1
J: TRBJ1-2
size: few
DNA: TGCGCCAGCAGCCACCCTGGGGGATTTAACTATGGCTACACCTTC
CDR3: CASSHPGGFNYGYTF

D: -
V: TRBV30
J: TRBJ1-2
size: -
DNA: TGTGCCTGGAGTGTACTGACAGTTTATGGCTACACCTTC
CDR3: CAWSVLTVYGYTF

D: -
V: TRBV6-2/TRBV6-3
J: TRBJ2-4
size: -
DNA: TGTGCCAGCATCAATGGTGGACAACGGCCCTCCCGGGAGCAGTACTTC
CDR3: CASINGGQRPSREQYF

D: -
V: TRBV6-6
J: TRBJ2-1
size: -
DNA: TGTGCCAGCAGTTACGGGCAGCCGAGGTCCTACAATGAGCAGTTCTTC
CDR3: CASSYGQPRSYNEQFF

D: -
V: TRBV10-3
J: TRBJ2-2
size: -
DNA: TGTGCCATCAGTGATGGTTTCTACACCAGGGAGCTGTTTTTT
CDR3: CAISDGFYTRELFF

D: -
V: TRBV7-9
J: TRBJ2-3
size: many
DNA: TGTGCCAGCAGTAGCACAGATACGCAGTATTTT
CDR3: CASSSTDTQYF

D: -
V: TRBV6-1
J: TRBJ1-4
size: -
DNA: TGTGCCAGCAGTGAAGCTGGGGGGATCGGTGAAAAACTGTTTTTT
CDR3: CASSEAGGIGEKLFF

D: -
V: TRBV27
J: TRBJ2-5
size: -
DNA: TGTGCCAGCAGTGGGCGAGCGTCCGGGGAGACCCAGTACTTC
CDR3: CASSGRASGETQYF

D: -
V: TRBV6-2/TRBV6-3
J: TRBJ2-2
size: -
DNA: TGTGCCAGCAGTTACCCTGGGACTGCCCGGAGCGGGGAGCTGTTTTTT
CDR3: CASSYPGTARSGELFF

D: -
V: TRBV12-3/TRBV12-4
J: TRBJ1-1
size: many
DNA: TGTGCCAGCAGTTTAAGCCGTAAGAACACTGAAGCTTTCTTT
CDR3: CASSLSRKNTEAFF

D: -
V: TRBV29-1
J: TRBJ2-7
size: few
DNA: TGCAGCGTAAAGATTAACAGGGGGCGGGGACTAGCCGTGACCTACGAGCAGTACTTC
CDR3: CSVKINRGRGLAVTYEQYF

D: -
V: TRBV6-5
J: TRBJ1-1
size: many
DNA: TGTGCCAGCAGTTACGCTGGGATGAACACTGAAGCTTTCTTT
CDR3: CASSYAGMNTEAFF

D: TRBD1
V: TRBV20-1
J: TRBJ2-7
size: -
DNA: TGCAGTGCTGAGAGACCGGGACAGGGATCCCACGAGCAGTACTTC
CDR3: CSAERPGQGSHEQYF

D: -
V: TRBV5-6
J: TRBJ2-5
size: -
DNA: TGTGCCAGCAGCTTGAGCGGCCGTGGGTCGACCCAGTACTTC
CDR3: CASSLSGRGSTQYF

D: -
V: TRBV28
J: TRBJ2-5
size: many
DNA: TGTGCCAGCAGTTTGAACAGGGTCGAAATAGAAGAGACCCAGTACTTC
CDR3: CASSLNRVEIEETQYF

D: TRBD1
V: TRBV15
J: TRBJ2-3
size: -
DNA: TGTGCCACCAGCAGAGATCCAGGGGGCGCAGATACGCAGTATTTT
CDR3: CATSRDPGGADTQYF

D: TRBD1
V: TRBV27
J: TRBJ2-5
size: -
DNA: TGTGCCAGCAGTTCAGTAGACAGGGAAAGATCCCAAGAGACCCAGTACTTC
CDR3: CASSSVDRERSQETQYF

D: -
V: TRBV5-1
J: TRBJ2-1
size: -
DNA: TGCGCCAGCACCTCAGGACGGCAAGAGACCCAGTTCTTC
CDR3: CASTSGRQETQFF

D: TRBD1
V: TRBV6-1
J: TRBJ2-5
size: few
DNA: TGTGCCAGCACTGGGAACAGGGGCCAAGAGACCCAGTACTTC
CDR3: CASTGNRGQETQYF

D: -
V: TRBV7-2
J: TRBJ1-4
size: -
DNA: TGTGCCAGCAGCTTCAGACAGTCTAATGAAAAACTGTTTTTT
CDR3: CASSFRQSNEKLFF

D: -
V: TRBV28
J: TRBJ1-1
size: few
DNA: TGTGCCAGCAGTTTCAGGCACTCCAGGACTGAAGCTTTCTTT
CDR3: CASSFRHSRTEAFF

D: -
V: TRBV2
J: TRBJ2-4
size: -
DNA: TGTGCCAGCAGTGCGGCAGGACAGATAGCCAAAAACATTCAGTACTTC
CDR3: CASSAAGQIAKNIQYF

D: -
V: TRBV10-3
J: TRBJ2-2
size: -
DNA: TGTGCCATCGGTACTGGACTCGCCAACACCGGGGAGCTGTTTTTT
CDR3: CAIGTGLANTGELFF

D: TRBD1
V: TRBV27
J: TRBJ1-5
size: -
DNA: TGTGCCAGCAGTTTGACAGGGAGGGAAAATCAGCCCCAGCATTTT
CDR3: CASSLTGRENQPQHF

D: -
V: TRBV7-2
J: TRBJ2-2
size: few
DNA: TGTGCCAGCAAGACCACAGGGCTCACCGGGGAGCTGTTTTTT
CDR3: CASKTTGLTGELFF

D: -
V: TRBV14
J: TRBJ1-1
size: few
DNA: TGTGCCAGCAGCCAAGGTATTTTGGACACTGAAGCTTTCTTT
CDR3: CASSQGILDTEAFF

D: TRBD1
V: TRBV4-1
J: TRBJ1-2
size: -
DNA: TGCGCCAGCAGCCTCCTCCCAGGGGGCATGGGGTATGGCTACACCTTC
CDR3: CASSLLPGGMGYGYTF

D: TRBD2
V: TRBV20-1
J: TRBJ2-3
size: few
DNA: TGCAGTGCTAGAGATGCTAGCGGGACAGATACGCAGTATTTT
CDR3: CSARDASGTDTQYF

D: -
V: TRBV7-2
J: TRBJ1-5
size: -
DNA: TGTGCCAGCAGCTTAGACCCAGGAGGTTTTCAGCCCCAGCATTTT
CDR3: CASSLDPGGFQPQHF

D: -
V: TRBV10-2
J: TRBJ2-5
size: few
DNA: TGCGCCAGCAGAGAAAAGAGGGCAGAGACCCAGTACTTC
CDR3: CASREKRAETQYF

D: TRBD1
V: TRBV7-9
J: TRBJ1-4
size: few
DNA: TGTGCCAGCAGCCCGGTCACTGACAGGGGAAAACTGTTTTTT
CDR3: CASSPVTDRGKLFF

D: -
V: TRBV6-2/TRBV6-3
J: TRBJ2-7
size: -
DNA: TGTGCCAGCAGTTATTCGCTTCGAGAGCAGTACTTC
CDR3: CASSYSLREQYF

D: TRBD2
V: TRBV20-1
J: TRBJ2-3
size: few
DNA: TGCAGTGCGCCGGGACTAGCGGGGACAGATACGCAGTATTTT
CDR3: CSAPGLAGTDTQYF

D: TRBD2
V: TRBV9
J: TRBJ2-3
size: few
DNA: TGTGCCAGCAGTCCTAGCGGGAGGGTCGATACGCAGTATTTT
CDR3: CASSPSGRVDTQYF

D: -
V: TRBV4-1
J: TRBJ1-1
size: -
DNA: TGCGCCAGCAGCCACCTATCAGGAAACACTGAAGCTTTCTTT
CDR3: CASSHLSGNTEAFF

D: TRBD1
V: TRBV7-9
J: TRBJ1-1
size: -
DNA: TGTGCCAGCAGCCTAACAGGGGGCAGGAGCACTGAAGCTTTCTTT
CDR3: CASSLTGGRSTEAFF

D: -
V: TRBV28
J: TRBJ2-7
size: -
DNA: TGTGCCAGCAGTTCCCTTGGGACCCAACTAATCTACGAGCAGTACTTC
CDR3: CASSSLGTQLIYEQYF

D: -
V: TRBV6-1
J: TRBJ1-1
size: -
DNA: TGTGCCAGCAGCGCTTTTTTCGTGGGGGCGAAGAACACTGAAGCTTTCTTT
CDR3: CASSAFFVGAKNTEAFF

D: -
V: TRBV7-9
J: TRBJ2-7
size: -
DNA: TGTGCCAGCAGCTTAGGGCTCTTGGGACGCTCCTACGAGCAGTACTTC
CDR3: CASSLGLLGRSYEQYF